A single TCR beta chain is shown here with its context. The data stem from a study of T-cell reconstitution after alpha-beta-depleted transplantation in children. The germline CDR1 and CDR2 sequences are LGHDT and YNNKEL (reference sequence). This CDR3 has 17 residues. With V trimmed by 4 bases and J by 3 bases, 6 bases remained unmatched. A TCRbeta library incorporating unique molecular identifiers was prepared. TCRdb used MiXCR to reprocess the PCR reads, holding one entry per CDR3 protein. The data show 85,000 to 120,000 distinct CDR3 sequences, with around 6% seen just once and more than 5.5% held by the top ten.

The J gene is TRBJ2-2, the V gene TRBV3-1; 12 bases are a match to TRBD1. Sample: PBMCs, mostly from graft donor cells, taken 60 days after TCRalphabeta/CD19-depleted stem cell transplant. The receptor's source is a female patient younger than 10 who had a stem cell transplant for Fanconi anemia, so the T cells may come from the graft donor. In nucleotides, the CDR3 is TGTGCCAGCAGCCGAGGGACAGGGGGCGCATACACCGGGGAGCTGTTTTTT. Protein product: CASSRGTGGAYTGELFF.